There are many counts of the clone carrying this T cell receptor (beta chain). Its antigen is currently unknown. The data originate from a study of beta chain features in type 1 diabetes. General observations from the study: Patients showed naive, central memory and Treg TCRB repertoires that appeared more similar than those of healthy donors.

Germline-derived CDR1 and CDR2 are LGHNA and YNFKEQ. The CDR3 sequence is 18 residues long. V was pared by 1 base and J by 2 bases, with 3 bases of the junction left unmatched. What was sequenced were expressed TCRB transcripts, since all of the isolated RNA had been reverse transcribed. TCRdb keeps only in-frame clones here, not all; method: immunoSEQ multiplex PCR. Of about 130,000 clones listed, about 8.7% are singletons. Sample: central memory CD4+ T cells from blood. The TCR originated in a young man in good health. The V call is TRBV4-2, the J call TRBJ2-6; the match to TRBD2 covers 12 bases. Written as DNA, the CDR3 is TGTGCCAGCAGCCAAGTCACTAGCGGGGGGCCTGGGGCCAACGTCCTGACTTTC. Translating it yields CASSQVTSGGPGANVLTF.